The table lists the clone carrying this TCR beta chain with a few counts. Its specificity is unknown. This CDR3 is built from 16 residues. CDR1 is MGHRA, CDR2 YSYEKL, per germline. J was trimmed by 2 bases and V by 8 bases; bases with no gene match: 13. This entry comes from a study of T-cell reconstitution after alpha-beta-depleted transplantation in children. Study conclusions and caveats: Surviving recipient cells, namely T cells and thymic progenitors, were the source of high day-60 TCRbeta diversity in some patients.

Preparing the TCRbeta library involved the use of unique molecular identifiers. In TCRdb, the PCR reads were re-called with MiXCR into one record per CDR3 protein. The sample shows about 830,000 distinct CDR3 sequences, about 16% of them seen only once. This TCR was recovered from a male patient younger than 18 who had a stem cell transplant for acute lymphoblastic leukemia, so the T cells may come from the graft donor. This chain connects TRBV4-1 to TRBJ2-3; 7 bases fit TRBD1. This specimen was PBMCs, mostly from graft donor cells, taken 360 days after TCRalphabeta/CD19-depleted stem cell transplant. CDR3 sequence (DNA): TGCGCCAGCGTAGGACGAAACAGGGGACCCACAGATACGCAGTATTTT. Translation: CASVGRNRGPTDTQYF.